The rows below give T cell receptor beta chains drawn from one sample of a study of T-cell memory formation after mild COVID-19. TCRdb recomputed calls from the 5' RACE reads with MiXCR, one row per CDR3 protein. The sample contains hundreds of thousands of distinct CDR3 sequences, more than 15% of which appear only once. Material: PBMCs or a T cell subset sorted from them (not recorded which). Receptors were obtained from a man aged 18 to 30 who had mild COVID-19 (a few samples of this study predate the infection). Cell type and time point are not known. Each CDR3 is given without its conserved first and last residue. Fields, in order: V gene, CDR3 protein.

V: TRBV7-6
CDR3: ASSPGTEDFTGELF

V: TRBV6-2/TRBV6-3
CDR3: ASSYRWAYEQY

V: TRBV9
CDR3: ASSPQGAGAADIQY

V: TRBV11-2
CDR3: ASSPRGGLAKNIQY

V: TRBV6-5
CDR3: ASSPNPGNTQY

V: TRBV7-9
CDR3: ASSFKGGGIYEQY

V: TRBV5-1
CDR3: ASGPIGDRRQTQY

V: TRBV5-1
CDR3: ASSLVGREVHEQF

V: TRBV19
CDR3: ASSMALH

V: TRBV7-2
CDR3: ASSFYLRDGEQF

V: TRBV4-3
CDR3: ASSQPGQGLGESNQPQH

V: TRBV5-1
CDR3: ASSVLRDSGYT